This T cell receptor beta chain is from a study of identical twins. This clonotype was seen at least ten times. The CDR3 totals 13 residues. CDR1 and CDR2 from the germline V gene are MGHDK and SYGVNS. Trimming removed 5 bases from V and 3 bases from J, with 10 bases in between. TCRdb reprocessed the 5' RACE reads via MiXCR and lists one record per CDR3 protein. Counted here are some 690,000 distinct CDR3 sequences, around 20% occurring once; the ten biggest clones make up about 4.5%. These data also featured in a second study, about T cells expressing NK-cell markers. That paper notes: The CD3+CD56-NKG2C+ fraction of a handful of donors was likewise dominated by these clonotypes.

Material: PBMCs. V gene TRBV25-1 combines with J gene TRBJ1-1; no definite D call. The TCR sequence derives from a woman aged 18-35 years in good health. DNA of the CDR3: TGTGCCAGCAGTCGGACGGGGTACACTGAAGCTTTCTTT. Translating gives CASSRTGYTEAFF.